This TCR beta chain was observed in a study of T cell changes during pregnancy in multiple sclerosis. Here immunoSEQ multiplex PCR was the method, and the copy in TCRdb shows in-frame clones only, minus some. This table holds over 20,000 clones, about 85% found once. The CDR3 is 14 residues long. The V gene lost 1 base and the J gene lost 3 bases, with 11 bases spanning the gap. Germline V CDR1 and CDR2: SGHTS, YDEGEE. This TCR came from a female donor with multiple sclerosis, enrolled in a pregnancy study. V and J are TRBV5-8 and TRBJ2-7; TRBD1 might be the D (6 bases). Sequenced material: CD8+ T cells from peripheral blood mononuclear cells, taken before pregnancy. As DNA, the CDR3 is TGTGCCAGCAGCTTGATCGGACAGAACTACGAGCAGTACTTC. It translates to CASSLIGQNYEQYF.